These 29 T cell receptor beta chains came from one sample sequenced in a study of cytomegalovirus exposure and HLA in healthy donors. Here immunoSEQ multiplex PCR was the method, and the copy in TCRdb shows in-frame clones only, minus some. The table lists about 38,000 clones, 85% to 95% of them singletons. Material: PBMCs. The receptors here all came from a man in his late teens or twenties in good health and CMV-seronegative.

The CDR3 DNA follows: TGTGCCAGCAGCCCGAGACTAGCGGGTAACAATGAGCAGTTCTTC. It codes for CASSPRLAGNNEQFF. The chain has TRBV6-6 and TRBJ2-1, with 10 bases fitting TRBD2. CDR3 size: 15 residues. Germline V gives CDR1 MNHNY, CDR2 SVGAGI (reference sequence). The V segment lost 6 bases and the J segment 5 bases; nucleotides outside the gene matches: 7.

The chain couples TRBV5-4 to TRBJ2-7; TRBD2 matches at 8 bases. Trimming took 0 bases from V and 2 from J; bases not matched to a gene: 10. The CDR3 length is 17 residues. Per the germline V gene, CDR1 is SGHNT and CDR2 is YYREEE (reference sequence). CDR3 sequence reads: CASSLAFFASGPYEQYF. The CDR3 nucleotides are TGTGCCAGCAGCTTGGCGTTCTTCGCTAGCGGGCCCTACGAGCAGTACTTC.

The DNA for the CDR3 is TGTGCCAGCAGCTTAGGAGCGGTCAACACAGATACGCAGTATTTT. Amino acid sequence: CASSLGAVNTDTQYF. The chain is built from TRBV7-6 and TRBJ2-3, with a tentative D call TRBD2 (5 bases). V shed 1 base and J shed 2 bases, with 10 bases lying between them. The CDR3 sequence is 15 residues long. Germline loops: CDR1 SGHVS, CDR2 FNYEAQ.

This chain uses TRBV19 with TRBJ2-7; D not certain. CDR1 is LNHDA and CDR2 is SQIVND in the germline V gene (reference sequence). CDR3 length: 14 residues. V was pared by 5 bases and J by 0 bases, with 11 bases between. CDR3 in amino acids: CASSPQSSSYEQYF. CDR3 nucleotide sequence: TGTGCCAGTAGTCCCCAGTCTAGCTCCTACGAGCAGTACTTC.

The genes are TRBV6-1 and TRBJ1-4; 9 bases align to TRBD1. With V trimmed by 3 bases and J by 7 bases, 9 bases remained unmatched. This CDR3 has 16 residues. Germline assignment: CDR1 MNHNS and CDR2 SASEGT. Here the CDR3 DNA reads TGTGCCAGCAGTGAGCAAGCCGGGACAGGGACTGAAAAACTGTTTTTT. Translating gives CASSEQAGTGTEKLFF.

V usage is TRBV7-6 and J usage is TRBJ2-3; 9 positions agree with TRBD2. Germline CDR1 SGHVS, CDR2 FNYEAQ. J gave up 0 bases and V 6 bases, and 4 bases lay outside the gene matches. This CDR3 is built from 15 residues. The chain's CDR3 is CASRLTSGSTDTQYF. DNA of the CDR3: TGTGCCAGCAGACTTACTAGCGGGAGCACAGATACGCAGTATTTT.

The V call is TRBV28, the J call TRBJ1-2; 8 nucleotides align to TRBD1. V shed 4 bases and J 2 bases; nucleotides not matched to a gene: 3. CDR3 size: 14 residues. Germline V gene lookup returns CDR1 MDHEN and CDR2 SYDVKM. The CDR3 spells CASSWGQDNYGYTF. The CDR3 nucleotides are TGTGCCAGCAGTTGGGGACAGGACAACTATGGCTACACCTTC.

This chain connects TRBV14 to TRBJ1-2; 8 bases agree with TRBD1. The germline V gene has CDR1 SGHDN and CDR2 FVKESK. CDR3 length: 17 residues. Trimming took 0 bases from V and 2 from J; bases not matched to a gene: 8. The CDR3 DNA follows: TGTGCCAGCAGCCAAGATCCTAAACAGGGGGTAAACTATGGCTACACCTTC. Protein: CASSQDPKQGVNYGYTF.

The J gene is TRBJ1-1, the V gene TRBV15; 9 bases are a match to TRBD1. In germline, CDR1 is LNHNV, CDR2 YYDKDF (reference sequence). The CDR3 covers 16 residues. The junction had 10 bases not matched to a gene; V was cut back by 3 bases and J by 5 bases. The CDR3 region has the DNA TGTGCCACCAGCAGGGGGGGCGGGACAGGGATAACTGAAGCTTTCTTT. It codes for CATSRGGGTGITEAFF.

The count of this clone is one. The chain recombines TRBV27 with TRBJ2-6; 9 bases agree with TRBD1. CDR1 is MNHEY and CDR2 is SMNVEV in the germline V gene (reference sequence). After removal of 0 bases from V and 4 bases from J, the junction contained 10 bases not matched to a gene. The CDR3 has 19 amino acids. The CDR3 reads CASSLSPPGQGAGANVLTF. CDR3 sequence (DNA): TGTGCCAGCAGTTTATCCCCCCCGGGACAGGGTGCGGGGGCCAACGTCCTGACTTTC.

The chain links TRBV7-3 to TRBJ2-1, with D unclear. From germline, CDR1 is SGHTA and CDR2 FQGTGA. Trimming cost V 3 bases and J 5 bases, with 8 bases left between them. The CDR3 is 13 residues long. CDR3 bases: TGTGCCAGCAGCTTGGGCCGGAACAATGAGCAGTTCTTC. Its translation: CASSLGRNNEQFF.

The genes are TRBV6-5 and TRBJ2-4; 8 bases line up with TRBD1. V lost 6 bases to trimming and J lost 7 bases; unmatched junction nucleotides: 8. The CDR3 consists of 14 residues. From germline, CDR1 is MNHEY and CDR2 SVGAGI. The CDR3 region has the DNA TGTGCCAGCAGGCAGGGGGCGTGGCTGAACATTCAGTACTTC. This gives the protein CASRQGAWLNIQYF.

The chain has TRBV19 and TRBJ1-1; maybe TRBD1 (6 bases). The CDR3 consists of 15 residues. Germline V CDR1 and CDR2: LNHDA, SQIVND (reference sequence). Trimming removed 5 bases from V and 4 bases from J, with 17 bases in between. The CDR3 spells CASSDTYREITEAFF. The CDR3 nucleotides are TGTGCCAGTAGTGACACTTACAGGGAAATCACTGAAGCTTTCTTT.

The genes are TRBV14 and TRBJ2-3; 9 bases are a match to TRBD2. The V gene's germline CDR1 is SGHDN and CDR2 FVKESK. This CDR3 comprises 14 residues. V shed 11 bases, J shed 0 bases, and the junction held 6 bases outside the gene matches. Here the CDR3 DNA reads TGTGCCGGGGAGACTAGCGGTAGCACAGATACGCAGTATTTT. This codes for CAGETSGSTDTQYF.

V gene TRBV5-1 combines with J gene TRBJ2-1, with D possibly being TRBD2 (5 bases). The CDR3 extends over 16 amino acids. Germline CDR1 is SGHRS and CDR2 is YFSETQ. V lost 2 bases, J lost 0 bases, and 12 bases lay in between. The CDR3 DNA is TGCGCCAGCAGCTTCCAGAGTACTAGCTCCTACAATGAGCAGTTCTTC. Its protein product is CASSFQSTSSYNEQFF.

The chain recombines TRBV5-1 with TRBJ2-2; tentatively, D is TRBD1 (5 bases). Per germline, CDR1 SGHRS and CDR2 YFSETQ. This CDR3 comprises 15 residues. V shed 2 bases and J shed 0 bases, with 8 bases lying between them. CDR3 sequence reads: CASSLSTANTGELFF. CDR3 in DNA: TGCGCCAGCAGCTTATCGACAGCGAACACCGGGGAGCTGTTTTTT.

The chain carries TRBV5-4 and TRBJ1-1; weak D call: TRBD1 (5 bases). Trimming shortened V by 4 bases and J by 1 base, and 11 bases separated the two germline ends. Germline V gene sequence: CDR1 SGHNT, CDR2 YYREEE (reference sequence). The CDR3 contains 14 residues. In nucleotides, the CDR3 is TGTGCCAGCAGCCGGATAGGGGAGAACACTGAAGCTTTCTTT. Translating gives CASSRIGENTEAFF.

The chain is built from TRBV7-3 and TRBJ1-1; the D gene is possibly TRBD1 (6 bases). Germline lookup yields CDR1 SGHTA and CDR2 FQGTGA. This CDR3 spans 16 amino acids. V was trimmed by 6 bases and J by 0 bases, leaving 17 bases between them. CDR3 DNA: TGTGCCAGCAGTCCCGGACAGTTAGCGTTGAACACTGAAGCTTTCTTT. Translated, it gives CASSPGQLALNTEAFF.

The J gene is TRBJ2-3, the V gene TRBV6-4; 9 bases line up with TRBD2. Unmatched junction bases numbered 7, after V lost 0 bases and J lost 6 bases. The CDR3 has 16 residues. The V gene's germline CDR1 is MRHNA and CDR2 SNTAGT. CDR3: CASSDSSGGTADTQYF. In DNA form, the CDR3 reads TGTGCCAGCAGTGACTCTAGCGGGGGAACGGCGGATACGCAGTATTTT.

The CDR3 is CASSLTGGIYEQYF. The CDR3 DNA reads TGTGCCAGCAGTTTAACGGGGGGGATCTACGAGCAGTACTTC. V is TRBV27 and J is TRBJ2-7, with TRBD2 identical over 8 bases. CDR1 is MNHEY and CDR2 is SMNVEV in the germline V gene (reference sequence). The CDR3 runs to 14 residues. The ends lost 2 bases at V and 3 bases at J; junction bases unmatched: 3.

The rearrangement uses TRBV5-5 and TRBJ1-1, with 8 bases lining up with TRBD1. CDR1 and CDR2 from the germline V gene are SGHKS and YYEKEE (reference sequence). The CDR3 consists of 14 residues. The V segment lost 5 bases and the J segment 6 bases; nucleotides outside the gene matches: 9. The CDR3, as DNA: TGTGCCAGCAGAATTCAACAGGGGGGAGCTGAAGCTTTCTTT. It is translated as CASRIQQGGAEAFF.

The chain combines TRBV6-5 with TRBJ1-1; D remains ambiguous. The germline gives CDR1 MNHEY, CDR2 SVGAGI. V dropped 8 bases and J dropped 7 bases, with 17 bases sitting between them. The CDR3 sequence is 13 residues long. CDR3 nucleotide sequence: TGTGCCAGCGCTCCTACTTGGGAGGATGAAGCTTTCTTT. Its translation is CASAPTWEDEAFF.

The V call is TRBV6-5, the J call TRBJ1-1; D is unclear. This CDR3 is 12 amino acids long. CDR1 is MNHEY and CDR2 is SVGAGI in the germline V gene. The V gene lost 6 bases and the J gene lost 5 bases, with 10 bases spanning the gap. DNA for the CDR3: TGTGCCAGCAGAAACGGCGGGACTGAAGCTTTCTTT. It is translated as CASRNGGTEAFF.

The chain carries TRBV2 and TRBJ1-2, with D maybe TRBD1 (5 bases). From germline, CDR1 is SNHLY and CDR2 FYNNEI. The CDR3 consists of 12 residues. The V and J ends lost 2 bases and 9 bases respectively, with 10 bases between them. CDR3 sequence (DNA): TGTGCCAGCAGTGAATCGCCAGGGAGCTACACCTTC. This sequence encodes CASSESPGSYTF.

The V and J genes are TRBV12-2 and TRBJ2-1; the DNA was not compared with TRBD2, the D call given in the table. TRBV12-2 is flagged as a pseudogene. The CDR3 covers 17 residues. DNA of the CDR3: TGTGCAAGTCGCTTAGGGACTAGCGGGGGGGCGGGGGATGAGCAGTTCTTC. It encodes CASRLGTSGGAGDEQFF.

This chain uses TRBV6-1 with TRBJ2-7; D is ambiguous. V was trimmed by 7 bases and J by 2 bases, leaving 12 bases between them. The CDR3 runs to 13 residues. CDR1 and CDR2 from the germline V gene are MNHNS and SASEGT. The CDR3 DNA reads as TGTGCCAGCACCACTTCCCCTACCTACGAGCAGTACTTC. Translation gives CASTTSPTYEQYF.

CDR3 region: CASSFGTGSDTEAFF. CDR3 nucleotides: TGTGCCAGCAGCTTCGGGACAGGGAGCGACACTGAAGCTTTCTTT. The genes are TRBV11-3 and TRBJ1-1; 9 bases match TRBD1. Trimming cost V 3 bases and J 3 bases; bases outside gene matches: 5. The V gene's germline CDR1 is SGHNT and CDR2 YENEEA. The CDR3 extends over 15 amino acids.

The J gene is TRBJ2-3, the V gene TRBV10-3; 9 bases are a match to TRBD1. Per germline, CDR1 ENHRY and CDR2 SYGVKD. This CDR3 comprises 19 residues. Trimming cost V 2 bases and J 13 bases; bases outside gene matches: 25. CDR3 DNA sequence: TGTGCCATCAGTGAGATAGGTGGGACAGGGAATGTGGCAGGGAACGGGAAGTATTTT. Amino acids: CAISEIGGTGNVAGNGKYF.

V gene TRBV7-3 combines with J gene TRBJ1-1; the D is unclear. Germline V gene data show CDR1 as SGHTA and CDR2 as FQGTGA. The CDR3 is 13 residues long. Trimming shortened V by 3 bases and J by 4 bases, and 9 bases separated the two germline ends. The CDR3 spells CASSFYGGTEAFF. DNA of the CDR3: TGTGCCAGCAGCTTTTACGGCGGCACTGAAGCTTTCTTT.